This section outlines one T cell receptor (beta chain) sequence together with its context. Based on frequency, this clonotype is considered medium-sized (0.01 to 0.1%); no count was recorded. It lacks a known antigen. From the cysteine up to the phenylalanine, the CDR3 has a length of 12 residues. No DNA appears here. Reading the germline V gene gives CDR1 SQVTM and CDR2 ANQGSEA. This record comes from a study of CD8 T cells in cerebrospinal fluid in Alzheimer's disease (dated by TCRdb to about 2020). At the level of the whole study: To assess CSF T cell clonal expansion, the study used two single-cell approaches: plate-based nested PCR sequencing and droplet-based sequencing. The study examined whether cerebrospinal fluid from healthy elderly individuals and from patients with neurodegenerative disease contained clonally expanded T cells. In the droplet-based CSF analysis comparing patients with controls, 9 healthy controls (about 11,000 cells) and 9 patients with MCI or Alzheimer's disease (approximately 10,000 cells) were included. The CSF gene-expression analysis, which included patients with Parkinson's disease, covered a total of some 24 samples.

Libraries were built with 10x single-cell sequencing. 10X Genomics single-cell V(D)J and 5' gene-expression libraries were used to profile CSF cells. CSF single-cell TCR libraries were sequenced on an Illumina NextSeq550. Processing in the source paper ran as follows. V(D)J reads were aligned to the vdj-GRCh38 alts ensemble 2.0.0 reference and processed with the Cell Ranger vdj pipeline. A clonotype was defined as a group of cell barcodes sharing the same set of productive CDR3 nucleotide sequences. To link clonality with transcriptional profiles, clonotype information was added to the Seurat v3.0 gene-expression metadata. Any CSF cell with more than 1,800 genes, more than 7,500 UMIs or more than 10% mitochondrial reads was excluded. CDR3-beta sequences were compared against VDJdb to identify TCRs with known antigen specificity. Network analysis of clone sharing used the R package qgraph and included only TCRs with complete alpha and beta chains. The reads were reprocessed in TCRdb, with one entry per CDR3 protein sequence and no accompanying DNA. What appears here as the V and J calls and clone size reflects TCRdb's work, not the paper's. This sample's table has entries for approximately 1,000 distinct CDR3 sequences. The ten top clones hold roughly 7.7% of the sample.

General findings and caveats noted by the study authors: The EBV-specific clones were neither the most highly expanded clones nor enriched among patients. In pooled data, a highly expanded clone (at least 3% of TCRs) occurred in 1 of 10 healthy subjects versus most of the 6 Alzheimer's patients. The largest CSF clone made up a higher percentage of TCRs in patients with MCI or Alzheimer's disease than in controls. Finding EBV-specific TCRs in CSF, the authors cautioned, does not establish a causal link between EBV and Alzheimer's disease. Only samples with detectable clones went into the overall clonality comparison: some 11 healthy, 5 MCI, 5 AD, and 6 PD.

All participants were free of acute infectious disease and in good physical condition. For droplet-based sequencing, live CSF cells were sorted using a live/dead marker. CSF was obtained by lumbar puncture, and immune cells were pelleted by centrifugation at 300g. CSF samples were inspected for red blood cells, and any blood-contaminated sample was excluded. CSF cells were cryopreserved in freezing medium, frozen overnight at -80 °C, and then stored in liquid nitrogen. CSF samples were stored for less than six months before analysis. Sample: cerebrospinal fluid. The chain is assembled from TRBV29-1 and TRBJ2-3. This sequence originates from a human donor in good health. The CDR3 region: CSVVRGTDTQYF.